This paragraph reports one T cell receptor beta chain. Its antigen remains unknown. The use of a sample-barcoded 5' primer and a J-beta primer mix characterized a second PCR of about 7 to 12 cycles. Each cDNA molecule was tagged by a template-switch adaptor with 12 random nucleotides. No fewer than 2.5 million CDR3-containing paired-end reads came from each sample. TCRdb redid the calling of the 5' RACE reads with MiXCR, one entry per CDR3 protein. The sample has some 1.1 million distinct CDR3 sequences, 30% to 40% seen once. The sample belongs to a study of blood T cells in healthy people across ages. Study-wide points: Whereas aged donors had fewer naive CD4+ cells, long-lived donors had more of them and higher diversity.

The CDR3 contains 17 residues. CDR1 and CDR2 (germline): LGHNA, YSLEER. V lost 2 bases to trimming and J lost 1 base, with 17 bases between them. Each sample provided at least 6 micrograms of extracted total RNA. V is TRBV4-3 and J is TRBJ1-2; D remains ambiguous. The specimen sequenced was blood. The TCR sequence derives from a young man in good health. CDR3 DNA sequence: TGCGCCAGCAGCCAAAATCTAGAGGGAGGATTTAACTATGGCTACACCTTC. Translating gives CASSQNLEGGFNYGYTF.